The subject of this entry is one T cell receptor beta chain. Antigen: not known. Time point given: recipient sample about 28 days before transplant, after cytoreduction. The sample originates from a study of T cell clonotyping in hematopoietic cell transplantation. In the study overall: Recipients' pretransplant samples followed cytoreduction. Study-level points and caveats: Recipient TCR diversity dropped after transplant; expanded clonotypes rose from day 30 to 180. At the given depth, recipient repertoires were over 95% de novo clonotypes. Broader posttransplant TCR repertoire diversity was predicted by graft donor and pretransplant recipient Inverse Simpson Index values.

The repertoire was sequenced with immunoSEQ multiplex PCR; TCRdb's copy has only in-frame clones and lacks some. This sample yields some 30,000 clones, of which 60% to 80% are seen a single time; around 6.3% belongs to the top ten. The receptor was derived from a middle-aged man with myelodysplastic syndrome. Some clones in this sample may be carry-over from other donors' samples. Sequencing was performed on peripheral blood mononuclear cells, taken before stem cell transplant.

CDR3 nucleotide sequence: TGTGCCTGGAGTCCAGGGGCCGGGGAGCTGTTTTTT. Its translation is CAWSPGAGELFF. This chain connects TRBV30 to TRBJ2-2; weak D call: TRBD1 (6 bases). Trimming pared 2 bases from V and 6 bases from J, leaving 7 bases between. Germline V gene data show CDR1 as GTSNPN and CDR2 as SVGIG (reference sequence). This CDR3 contains 12 residues.